The text below deals with one T cell receptor (beta chain). Antigen specificity is unknown. The sample is drawn from a study of cytomegalovirus exposure and HLA in healthy donors. Across the whole study: The use of the same platform for the approximately 130 validation repertoires and the roughly 700 first-cohort repertoires was reported by a later analysis.

Broader study findings: In vitro data verified a few CMV-associated chains as specific for CMV antigens. It was reportedly the case that the classifier diagnosed cytomegalovirus status with high specificity and sensitivity. TCR beta chains numbering roughly 150 were designated cytomegalovirus-associated.

Assay used: immunoSEQ multiplex PCR; TCRdb lists only in-frame clones, some missing. The repertoire holds approximately 99,000 clones, with 90% to 97% as singletons. The V segment lost 0 bases and the J segment 4 bases; nucleotides outside the gene matches: 5. Germline loops: CDR1 MGHRA, CDR2 YSYEKL. The CDR3 contains 17 residues. Sequencing was performed on PBMCs. The chain recombines TRBV4-1 with TRBJ2-1, with TRBD2 matching over 11 bases. The clonotype was recovered from a woman younger than 35 in good health and CMV-seronegative. The CDR3 DNA follows: TGCGCCAGCAGCCAAGAGGGTAGCGGGGGGGTTTACAATGAGCAGTTCTTC. Protein product: CASSQEGSGGVYNEQFF.